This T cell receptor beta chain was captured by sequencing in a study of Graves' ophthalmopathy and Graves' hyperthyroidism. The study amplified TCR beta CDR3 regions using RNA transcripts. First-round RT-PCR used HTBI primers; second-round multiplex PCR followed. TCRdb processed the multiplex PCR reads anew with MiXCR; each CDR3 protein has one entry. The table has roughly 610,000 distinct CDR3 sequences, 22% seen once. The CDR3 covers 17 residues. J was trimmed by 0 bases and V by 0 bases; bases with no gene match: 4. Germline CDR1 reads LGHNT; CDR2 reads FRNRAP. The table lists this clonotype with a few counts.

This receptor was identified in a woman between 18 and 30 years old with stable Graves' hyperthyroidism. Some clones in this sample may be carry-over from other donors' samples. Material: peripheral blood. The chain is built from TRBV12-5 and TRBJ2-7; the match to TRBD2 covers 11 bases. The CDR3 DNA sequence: TGTGCTAGTGGTTTGGTCGGACTAGCGGGTTTCTCCTACGAGCAGTACTTC. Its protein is CASGLVGLAGFSYEQYF.